This entry lists 20 T cell receptor beta chains sequenced from one sample in a study of T cells in Graves' hyperthyroidism and ophthalmopathy (dated by TCRdb to about 2019). Receptor amplification or capture employed multiplex PCR. The sequencer was an Illumina HiSeq 2000. TCR beta CDR3 regions were amplified from RNA transcripts. The first round of RT-PCR for the TCR CDR3 was performed with the HTBI primer set and the Qiagen OneStep RT-PCR kit. TCRdb cleaned the public reads at Q25 with fastp, built clones with MiXCR and kept in-frame beta chains. Entries that share a CDR3 protein sequence are merged under the most common genes and DNA. The sample table holds about 360,000 distinct CDR3 sequences, of which 19% were seen once. 3% to 4% of the sample goes to the ten largest clones. The specimen sequenced was blood. Every receptor here comes from a woman aged 18-30 years with Graves' hyperthyroidism.

This clonotype occurred many times. CDR3 amino acids: CASSYRLFTEAFF. The CDR3 nucleotides are TGTGCCAGCAGTTACCGCTTATTCACTGAAGCTTTCTTT. The V and J genes are TRBV6-5 and TRBJ1-1; D not resolved. The CDR3 runs to 13 residues. V lost 2 bases, J lost 4 bases, and 8 bases lay in between. Germline CDR1 is MNHEY and CDR2 is SVGAGI.

V and J are TRBV6-1 and TRBJ2-7; D perhaps matches TRBD1 (6 bases). Germline V CDR1 and CDR2: MNHNS, SASEGT. The CDR3 has 13 residues. Trimming removed 10 bases at V and 2 bases at J, with 15 bases between. DNA for the CDR3: TGTGCCACCCGGGACATCCGAACCTACGAGCAGTACTTC. Translating it yields CATRDIRTYEQYF.

The CDR3 bases are TGCGCCAGCAGCCAAGATCCGTGGCCTGAAGCTTTCTTT. It codes for CASSQDPWPEAFF. The V gene is TRBV4-1, the J gene TRBJ1-1; no firm D call. V was pared by 0 bases and J by 6 bases, with 8 bases between. CDR1 MGHRA and CDR2 YSYEKL come from the germline V gene. This CDR3 is built from 13 residues.

This clonotype has a count of ten or more. This chain uses TRBV4-1 with TRBJ2-5; possibly TRBD1 for D (6 bases). Looked up from germline, CDR1 is MGHRA and CDR2 is YSYEKL. The ends were cut back, 3 bases at V and 1 base at J, with 9 bases in the middle. This CDR3 has 14 amino acids. As DNA, the CDR3 is TGCGCCAGCAGCCACGGACAGTTCCAAGAGACCCAGTACTTC. It translates to CASSHGQFQETQYF.

This clonotype was recorded at least ten times. V gene TRBV27 combines with J gene TRBJ1-1, with 8 nucleotides matching TRBD1. Trimming cost V 5 bases and J 7 bases; bases outside gene matches: 6. The CDR3 spans 13 residues. Germline CDR1 reads MNHEY; CDR2 reads SMNVEV (reference sequence). CDR3 nucleotide sequence: TGTGCCAGCAGTATTCGGACAGGGCGTGAAGCTTTCTTT. It codes for CASSIRTGREAFF.

This clonotype was counted at least ten times. The chain links TRBV20-1 to TRBJ1-1, with no clear D. V shed 0 bases and J shed 6 bases, with 8 bases lying between them. The germline V gene has CDR1 DFQATT and CDR2 SNEGSKA (reference sequence). The CDR3 is 12 amino acids. The CDR3 sequence is CSARELRAEAFF. CDR3 sequence (DNA): TGCAGTGCTAGAGAATTAAGAGCTGAAGCTTTCTTT.

This clonotype was picked up many times. This chain joins TRBV25-1 and TRBJ1-1; D possibly corresponds to TRBD1 (5 bases). The CDR3 totals 14 residues. Germline V CDR1 and CDR2: MGHDK, SYGVNS. The V end lost 6 bases, the J end lost 1 base, and 12 bases lay between the germline ends. The CDR3 protein is CASRGEGANTEAFF. The CDR3 DNA reads as TGTGCCAGCAGAGGGGAGGGCGCGAACACTGAAGCTTTCTTT.

This rearrangement joins TRBV5-1 to TRBJ2-6; D gene unclear. With 4 bases removed from V and 0 bases from J, the gap between germline ends came to 8 bases. Germline values: CDR1 SGHRS, CDR2 YFSETQ. The CDR3 has 15 amino acids. The CDR3 bases are TGCGCCAGCAGCCACGACGGCTCTGGGGCCAACGTCCTGACTTTC. Protein: CASSHDGSGANVLTF.

Relative to its sample, this clonotype is large. V gene TRBV28 combines with J gene TRBJ2-5; 10 bases map to TRBD2. The CDR3 runs to 16 residues. V was pared by 2 bases and J by 4 bases, with 7 bases of the junction left unmatched. The germline gives CDR1 MDHEN, CDR2 SYDVKM. CDR3 sequence: CASSLEIAGGRETQYF. The DNA for the CDR3 is TGTGCCAGCAGTTTAGAGATAGCGGGGGGCCGAGAGACCCAGTACTTC. Using reference TRBV28 and TRBJ2-5 for the parts outside the CDR3, the full variable domain is DVKVTQSSRYLVKRTGEKVFLECVQDMDHENMFWYRQDPGLGLRLIYFSYDVKMKEKGDIPEGYSVSREKKERFSLILESASTNQTSMYLCASSLEIAGGRETQYFGPGTRLLVL.

This clonotype was recorded at least ten times. This chain joins TRBV12-3 or TRBV12-4 and TRBJ1-3; maybe TRBD1 (6 bases). The V and J ends lost 5 bases and 4 bases respectively, with 15 bases between them. The CDR3 totals 15 residues. The CDR3 region has the DNA TGTGCCAGCAGTCAGGGGAACCCTGTGGGAAACACCATATATTTT. Translation: CASSQGNPVGNTIYF.

The rearrangement uses TRBV28 and TRBJ2-7; no clear D. Trimming took off 1 base at V and 5 bases at J, with 9 bases between the two ends. CDR1 and CDR2 (germline): MDHEN, SYDVKM. The CDR3 is 13 amino acids. The CDR3: CASSLSLPHEQYF. CDR3 DNA sequence: TGTGCCAGCAGTTTATCCCTTCCCCACGAGCAGTACTTC.

This clonotype was picked up many times. This chain links TRBV6-1 with TRBJ1-5, with D maybe TRBD1 (6 bases). The CDR3 is 15 amino acids. Germline V lookup: CDR1 MNHNS, CDR2 SASEGT. Between the trimmed V and J ends, which lost 6 bases and 0 bases, there was a span of 12 bases. Here the CDR3 reads CASRRTDLSNQPQHF. The CDR3 DNA reads TGTGCCAGCAGGCGGACAGACCTTAGCAATCAGCCCCAGCATTTT.

Comments on this clonotype: Given the absence of the conserved phenylalanine or tryptophan at the CDR3 end, a read error is likely. It is unclear where the CDR3 begins or ends on the DNA, so no DNA is shown, and the CDR3 is as TCRdb lists it. V is TRBV6-5 and J is TRBJ2-7; the D call TRBD1 from the table was never checked on the DNA. The CDR3 contains 16 residues when both ends are counted. CDR1 is MNHEY and CDR2 is SVGAGI in the germline V gene. The CDR3 protein is CASSYSKGMSSYEQCY.

This clonotype is deemed medium-sized. V usage is TRBV6-1 and J usage is TRBJ1-2; 8 bases map to TRBD1. The V and J ends lost 6 bases and 5 bases, in that order; junction bases with no gene match: 5. There are 13 residues in the CDR3. The germline V gene has CDR1 MNHNS and CDR2 SASEGT. The CDR3 sequence: CASRDRDRYGYTF. The CDR3 coding sequence is TGTGCCAGCAGGGACAGGGATCGGTATGGCTACACCTTC.

This clonotype was seen repeatedly, ten times or more. The gene calls are TRBV28 and TRBJ1-5; D unclear. The V end lost 6 bases, the J end lost 4 bases, and 10 bases lay between the germline ends. Germline CDR1 MDHEN, CDR2 SYDVKM. The CDR3 sequence is 13 residues long. The CDR3 spells CASRRGMNQPQHF. CDR3 DNA: TGTGCCAGCAGGAGAGGAATGAATCAGCCCCAGCATTTT.

This clonotype was observed at least ten times. J is TRBJ2-5 and V is TRBV5-1, with 8 bases aligning to TRBD2. The CDR3 extends over 16 amino acids. Trimming at V came to 3 bases and at J to 5 bases, leaving 12 bases not matched to a gene. Germline V gene sequence: CDR1 SGHRS, CDR2 YFSETQ. The CDR3 DNA follows: TGCGCCAGCAGCTCCCACGTACAAGCGGGGGACGAGACCCAGTACTTC. Its protein product is CASSSHVQAGDETQYF.

This clonotype turned up a few times. One junction end disagrees with the germline gene, perhaps due to a read error. This chain joins TRBV5-1 and TRBJ2-4; D possibly corresponds to TRBD2 (6 bases). Germline CDR1 is SGHRS and CDR2 is YFSETQ. The CDR3 has 13 residues. This CDR3 reads CASSLLGGNIKYF. The DNA for the CDR3 is TGCGCCAGCAGCTTGTTGGGGGGAAACATTAAGTACTTC.

This clonotype was seen a few times. The chain employs TRBV6-5 and TRBJ2-5; 8 bases are a match to TRBD2. The CDR3 spans 14 residues. Germline V gene data show CDR1 as MNHEY and CDR2 as SVGAGI. V gave up 2 bases and J gave up 4 bases; unmatched junction bases: 3. CDR3 sequence reads: CASSYTSGGETQYF. CDR3 bases: TGTGCCAGCAGTTACACAAGCGGGGGAGAGACCCAGTACTTC.

For this clonotype: One end of the junction varies from germline; a read error may be responsible. This sequence joins TRBV28 and TRBJ1-4, with D perhaps TRBD1 (5 bases). Germline CDR1 reads MDHEN; CDR2 reads SYDVKM. The CDR3 totals 15 residues. The CDR3 coding sequence is TGTGCCAGCACGCAGGGCGGCGCCCTGAATGAAAAACTGTTGTTT. Its translation is CASTQGGALNEKLLF. Based on the CDR3 plus reference TRBV28 and TRBJ1-4, the full variable domain is DVKVTQSSRYLVKRTGEKVFLECVQDMDHENMFWYRQDPGLGLRLIYFSYDVKMKEKGDIPEGYSVSREKKERFSLILESASTNQTSMYLCASTQGGALNEKLLFGSGTQLSVL.

This clonotype was recorded many times. The chain joins TRBV30 to TRBJ1-5, with 7 bases that match TRBD1. Germline V lookup: CDR1 GTSNPN, CDR2 SVGIG (reference sequence). Trimming took 5 bases from V and 0 from J; bases not matched to a gene: 4. CDR3 length equals 14 residues. DNA of the CDR3: TGTGCCTGGTCGACAGGGTCTAGCAATCAGCCCCAGCATTTT. Its protein is CAWSTGSSNQPQHF.